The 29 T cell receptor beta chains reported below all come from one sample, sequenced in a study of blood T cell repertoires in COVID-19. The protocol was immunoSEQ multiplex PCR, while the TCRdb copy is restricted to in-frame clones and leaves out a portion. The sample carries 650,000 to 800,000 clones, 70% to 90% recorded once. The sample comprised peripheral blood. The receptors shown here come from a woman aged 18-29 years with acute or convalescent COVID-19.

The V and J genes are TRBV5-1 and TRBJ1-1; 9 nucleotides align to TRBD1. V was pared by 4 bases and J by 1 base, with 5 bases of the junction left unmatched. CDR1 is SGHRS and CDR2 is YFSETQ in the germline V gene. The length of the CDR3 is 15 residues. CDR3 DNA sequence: TGCGCCAGCAGCCCGGGGGACAGGGAGAACACTGAAGCTTTCTTT. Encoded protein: CASSPGDRENTEAFF. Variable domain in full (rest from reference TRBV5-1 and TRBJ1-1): KAGVTQTPRYLIKTRGQQVTLSCSPISGHRSVSWYQQTPGQGLQFLFEYFSETQRNKGNFPGRFSGRQFSNSRSEMNVSTLELGDSALYLCASSPGDRENTEAFFGQGTRLTVV.

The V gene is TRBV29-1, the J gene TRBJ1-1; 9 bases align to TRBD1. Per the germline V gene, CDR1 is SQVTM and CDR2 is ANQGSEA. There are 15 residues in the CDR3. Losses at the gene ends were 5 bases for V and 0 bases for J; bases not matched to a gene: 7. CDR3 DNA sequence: TGCAGCGTTCGCGGACAGGGGATCCTGAACACTGAAGCTTTCTTT. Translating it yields CSVRGQGILNTEAFF.

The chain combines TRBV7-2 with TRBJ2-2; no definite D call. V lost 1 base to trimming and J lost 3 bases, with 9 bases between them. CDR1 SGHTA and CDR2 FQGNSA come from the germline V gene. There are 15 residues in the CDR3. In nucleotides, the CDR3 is TGTGCCAGCAGCTTAGGGTACCGGGACACCGGGGAGCTGTTTTTT. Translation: CASSLGYRDTGELFF.

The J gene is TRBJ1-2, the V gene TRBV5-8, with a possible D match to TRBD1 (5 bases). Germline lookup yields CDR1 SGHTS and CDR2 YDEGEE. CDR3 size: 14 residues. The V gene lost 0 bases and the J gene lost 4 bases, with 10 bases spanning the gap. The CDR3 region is CASSLEGSRYGYTF. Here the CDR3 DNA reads TGTGCCAGCAGCTTGGAGGGGTCTCGCTATGGCTACACCTTC.

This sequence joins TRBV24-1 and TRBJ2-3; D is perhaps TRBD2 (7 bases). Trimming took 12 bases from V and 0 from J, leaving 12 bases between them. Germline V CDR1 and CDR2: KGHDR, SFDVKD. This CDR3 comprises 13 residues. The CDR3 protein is CASGGRSTDTQYF. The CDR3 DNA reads TGTGCCTCGGGGGGCAGAAGCACAGATACGCAGTATTTT.

CDR3 nucleotide sequence: TGTGCCAGCAGCCCCGGACAGGGGAAGGGCACTGAAGCTTTCTTT. Its translation: CASSPGQGKGTEAFF. The V and J genes are TRBV5-4 and TRBJ1-1, with 9 bases aligning to TRBD1. The CDR3 totals 15 residues. V lost 4 bases and J lost 4; bases outside the gene matches: 8. CDR1 is SGHNT, CDR2 YYREEE, per germline (reference sequence).

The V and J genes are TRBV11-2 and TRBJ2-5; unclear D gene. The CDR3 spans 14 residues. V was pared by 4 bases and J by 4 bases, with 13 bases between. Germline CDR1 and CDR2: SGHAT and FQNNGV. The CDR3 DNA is TGTGCCAGCAGCTCGTCCCGGCGGCCAGAGACCCAGTACTTC. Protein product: CASSSSRRPETQYF.

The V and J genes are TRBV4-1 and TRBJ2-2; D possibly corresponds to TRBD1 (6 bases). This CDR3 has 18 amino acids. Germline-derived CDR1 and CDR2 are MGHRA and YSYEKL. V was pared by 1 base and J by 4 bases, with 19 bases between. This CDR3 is CASSQGGGFPRGTGELFF. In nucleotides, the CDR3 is TGCGCCAGCAGCCAAGGGGGTGGATTCCCCAGGGGCACCGGGGAGCTGTTTTTT.

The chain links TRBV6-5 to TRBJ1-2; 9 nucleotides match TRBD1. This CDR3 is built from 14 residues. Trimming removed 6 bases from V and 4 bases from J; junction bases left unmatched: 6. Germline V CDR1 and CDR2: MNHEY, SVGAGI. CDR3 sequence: CASRRGTGIYGYTF. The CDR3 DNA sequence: TGTGCCAGCAGAAGAGGGACAGGGATCTATGGCTACACCTTC.

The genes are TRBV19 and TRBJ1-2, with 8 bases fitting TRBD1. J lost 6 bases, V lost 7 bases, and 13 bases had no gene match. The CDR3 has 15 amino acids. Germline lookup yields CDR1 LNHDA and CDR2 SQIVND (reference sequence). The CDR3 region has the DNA TGTGCCAGTACCGATTGGACAGGGATCGAAGATGGCTACACCTTC. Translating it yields CASTDWTGIEDGYTF.

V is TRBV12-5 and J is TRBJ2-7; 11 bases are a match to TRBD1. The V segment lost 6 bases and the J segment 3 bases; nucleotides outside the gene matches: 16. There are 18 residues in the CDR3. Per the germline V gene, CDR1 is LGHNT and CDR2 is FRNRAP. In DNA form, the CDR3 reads TGTGCTAGTGGACGGACAGGGGGCCCCGGTTTGTGGGTCTACGAGCAGTACTTC. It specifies CASGRTGGPGLWVYEQYF.

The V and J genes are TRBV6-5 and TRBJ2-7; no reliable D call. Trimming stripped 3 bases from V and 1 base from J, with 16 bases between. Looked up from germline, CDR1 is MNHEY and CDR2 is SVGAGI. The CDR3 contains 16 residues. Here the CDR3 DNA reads TGTGCCAGCAGTTATTCCTCAGGAATTGGGTCCTACGAGCAGTACTTC. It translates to CASSYSSGIGSYEQYF.

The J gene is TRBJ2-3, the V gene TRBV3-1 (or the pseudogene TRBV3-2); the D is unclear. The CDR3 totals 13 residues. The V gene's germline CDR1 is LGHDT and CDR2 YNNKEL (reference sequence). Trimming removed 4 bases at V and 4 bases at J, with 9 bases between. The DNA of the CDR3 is TGTGCCAGCAGCCTGGTACCAGCAGATACGCAGTATTTT. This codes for CASSLVPADTQYF.

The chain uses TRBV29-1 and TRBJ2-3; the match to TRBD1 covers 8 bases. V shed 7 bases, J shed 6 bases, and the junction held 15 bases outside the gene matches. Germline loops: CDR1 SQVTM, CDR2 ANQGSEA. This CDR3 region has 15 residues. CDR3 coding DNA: TGCAGCGCTGCTAAAGGGACAGGTTTTTATGATACGCAGTATTTT. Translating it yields CSAAKGTGFYDTQYF.

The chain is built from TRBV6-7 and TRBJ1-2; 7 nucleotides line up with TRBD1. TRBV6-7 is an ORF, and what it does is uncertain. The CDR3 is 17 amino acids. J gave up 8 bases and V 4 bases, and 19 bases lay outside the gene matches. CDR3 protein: CASSFDNPRGAVKGYTF. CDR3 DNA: TGTGCCAGCAGTTTTGACAATCCCAGGGGGGCTGTGAAGGGCTACACCTTC.

The CDR3 loop reads CASSLDRRDGYTF. CDR3 in DNA: TGTGCCAGCAGTTTAGACAGACGGGATGGCTACACCTTC. The chain links TRBV2 to TRBJ1-2; maybe TRBD1 (5 bases). The CDR3 has 13 amino acids. CDR1 and CDR2 (germline): SNHLY, FYNNEI. Trimming stripped 5 bases from V and 6 bases from J, with 13 bases between.

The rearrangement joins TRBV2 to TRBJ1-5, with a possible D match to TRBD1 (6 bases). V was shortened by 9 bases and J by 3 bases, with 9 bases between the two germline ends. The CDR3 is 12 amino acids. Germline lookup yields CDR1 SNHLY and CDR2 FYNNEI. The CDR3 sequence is CASGQNNQPQHF. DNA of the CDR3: TGTGCCAGTGGACAGAACAATCAGCCCCAGCATTTT.

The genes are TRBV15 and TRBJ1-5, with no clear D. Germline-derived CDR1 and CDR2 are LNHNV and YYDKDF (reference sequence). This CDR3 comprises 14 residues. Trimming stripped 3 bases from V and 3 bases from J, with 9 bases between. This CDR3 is CATSSGRPNQPQHF. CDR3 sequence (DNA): TGTGCCACCAGCAGTGGCAGGCCCAATCAGCCCCAGCATTTT.

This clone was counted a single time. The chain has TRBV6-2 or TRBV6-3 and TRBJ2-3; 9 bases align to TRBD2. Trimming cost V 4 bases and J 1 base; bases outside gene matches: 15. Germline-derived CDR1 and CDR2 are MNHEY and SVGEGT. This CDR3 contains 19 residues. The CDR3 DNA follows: TGTGCCAGCAGTTCCCTAACTAGCGGGCGCTTGACAGGCACAGATACGCAGTATTTT. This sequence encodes CASSSLTSGRLTGTDTQYF.

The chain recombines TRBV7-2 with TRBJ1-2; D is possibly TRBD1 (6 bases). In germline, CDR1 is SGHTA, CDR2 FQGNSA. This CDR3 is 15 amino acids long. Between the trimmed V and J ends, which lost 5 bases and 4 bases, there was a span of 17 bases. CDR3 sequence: CASSPAQGTPYGYTF. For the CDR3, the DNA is TGTGCCAGCAGCCCGGCCCAGGGGACCCCCTATGGCTACACCTTC. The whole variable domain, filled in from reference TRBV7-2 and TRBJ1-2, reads GAGVSQSPSNKVTEKGKDVELRCDPISGHTALYWYRQSLGQGLEFLIYFQGNSAPDKSGLPSDRFSAERTGGSVSTLTIQRTQQEDSAVYLCASSPAQGTPYGYTFGSGTRLTVV.

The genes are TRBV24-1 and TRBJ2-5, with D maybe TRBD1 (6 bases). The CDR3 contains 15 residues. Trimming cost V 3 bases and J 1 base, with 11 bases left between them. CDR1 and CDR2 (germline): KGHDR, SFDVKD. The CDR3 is CATSDRTDLQETQYF. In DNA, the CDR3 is TGTGCCACCAGTGATAGGACAGACCTCCAAGAGACCCAGTACTTC.

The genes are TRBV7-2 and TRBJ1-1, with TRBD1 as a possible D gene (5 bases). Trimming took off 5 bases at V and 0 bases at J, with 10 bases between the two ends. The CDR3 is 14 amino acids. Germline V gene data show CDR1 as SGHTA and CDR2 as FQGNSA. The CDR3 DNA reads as TGTGCCAGCAGCCCCAGGGAGGTGAACACTGAAGCTTTCTTT. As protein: CASSPREVNTEAFF.

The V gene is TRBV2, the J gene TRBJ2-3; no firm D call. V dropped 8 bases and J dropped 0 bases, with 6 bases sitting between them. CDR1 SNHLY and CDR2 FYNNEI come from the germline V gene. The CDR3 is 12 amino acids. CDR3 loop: CASGPSTDTQYF. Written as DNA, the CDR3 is TGTGCCAGCGGGCCTAGCACAGATACGCAGTATTTT.

The CDR3 loop is CAISPTENTEAFF. The CDR3 DNA reads TGTGCCATCAGCCCGACAGAGAACACTGAAGCTTTCTTT. The gene calls are TRBV10-3 and TRBJ1-1, with TRBD1 as a possible D gene (5 bases). V was shortened by 6 bases and J by 1 base, with 9 bases between the two germline ends. CDR3 length equals 13 residues. The germline CDR1 and CDR2 sequences are ENHRY and SYGVKD.

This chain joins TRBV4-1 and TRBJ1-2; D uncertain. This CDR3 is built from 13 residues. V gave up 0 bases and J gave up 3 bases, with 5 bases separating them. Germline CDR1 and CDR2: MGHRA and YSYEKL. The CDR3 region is CASSQERYYGYTF. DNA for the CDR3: TGCGCCAGCAGCCAAGAACGGTACTATGGCTACACCTTC.

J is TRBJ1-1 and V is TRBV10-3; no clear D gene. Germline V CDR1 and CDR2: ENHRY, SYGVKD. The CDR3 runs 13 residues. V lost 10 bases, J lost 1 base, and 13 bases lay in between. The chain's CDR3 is CATEREGNTEAFF. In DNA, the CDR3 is TGTGCCACGGAAAGAGAGGGGAACACTGAAGCTTTCTTT.

In DNA form, the CDR3 reads TGTGCCAGCAGCCCTAGCGGGGGGTCAGATACGCAGTATTTT. Its protein is CASSPSGGSDTQYF. The J gene is TRBJ2-3, the V gene TRBV9, with 11 positions matching TRBD2. Germline-derived CDR1 and CDR2 are SGDLS and YYNGEE. V was clipped by 4 bases and J by 4 bases; unmatched bases: 2. The CDR3 consists of 14 residues.

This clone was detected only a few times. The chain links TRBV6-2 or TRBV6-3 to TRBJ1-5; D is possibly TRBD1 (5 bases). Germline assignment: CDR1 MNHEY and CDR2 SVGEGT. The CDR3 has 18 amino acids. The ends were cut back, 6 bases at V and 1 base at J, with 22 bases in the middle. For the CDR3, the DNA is TGTGCCAGCAGCTTATCCGGGACTGGGGTATTCAGCAATCAGCCCCAGCATTTT. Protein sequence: CASSLSGTGVFSNQPQHF.

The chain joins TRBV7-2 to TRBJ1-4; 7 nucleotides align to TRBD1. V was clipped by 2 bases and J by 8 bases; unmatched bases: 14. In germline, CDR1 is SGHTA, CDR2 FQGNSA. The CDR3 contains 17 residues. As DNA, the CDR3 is TGTGCCAGCAGCTTATTAGTTTTTGAGGGGGCAGACGAAAAACTGTTTTTT. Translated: CASSLLVFEGADEKLFF.